This T cell receptor beta chain is from a study of cytomegalovirus exposure and HLA in healthy donors. Study-level points and caveats: Later analysis found that TCR beta chains associated with HLA were more clonally expanded than other, equally common chains. Later work found most CMV-associated TCR beta chains apparently HLA-restricted.

Germline V gene data show CDR1 as LNHDA and CDR2 as SQIVND (reference sequence). CDR3 length: 15 amino acids. Germline trimming cut 5 bases from V and 5 bases from J; bases unmatched to any gene: 9. As to this clone: Its antigen is currently unknown.

Researchers ran the PCR with 60 Vbeta and 13 Jbeta primers. TCRdb's table, derived via immunoSEQ multiplex PCR, lists solely in-frame clones and lacks some. The data show tens of thousands of clones, around 78% seen once. The V and J genes are TRBV19 and TRBJ1-5; TRBD1 aligns across 7 bases. The sequence was collected from a female donor in good health and CMV-seronegative. Sequenced input: PBMCs. The chain's CDR3 is CASSSGTDFYQPQHF. In DNA form, the CDR3 reads TGTGCCAGTAGTTCCGGGACAGACTTTTATCAGCCCCAGCATTTT.